This record covers a single T cell receptor (beta chain). CDR1 and CDR2 (germline): MRHNA, SNTAGT. V dropped 6 bases and J dropped 1 base, with 12 bases sitting between them. This CDR3 region has 14 residues. Libraries were prepared by immunoSEQ multiplex PCR; TCRdb keeps only in-frame clonotypes and omits some of them. The table includes some 79,000 clones, around 94% detected once. These data originate in a study of cytomegalovirus exposure and HLA in healthy donors. Background on the study: The same platform used for the roughly 650 first-cohort repertoires was also used for the roughly 120 validation repertoires, as a later analysis reported.

This clonotype originated in a woman between 18 and 29 years old in good health and CMV-seropositive. The rearrangement joins TRBV6-4 to TRBJ1-1; TRBD1 might be the D (6 bases). Sequences were obtained from PBMCs. This chain's CDR3 is CASRASTGNTEAFF. In DNA form, the CDR3 reads TGTGCCAGCAGGGCCTCGACAGGGAACACTGAAGCTTTCTTT.